This is a list of T cell receptor beta chains from one sample in a study of blood T cell repertoires in COVID-19. Libraries were prepared by immunoSEQ multiplex PCR; TCRdb keeps only in-frame clonotypes and omits some of them. Of just over 300,000 clones in the sample, approximately 88% were seen once. Specimen: PBMCs or T cells enriched from blood (not recorded which). These receptor sequences come from a woman under 30 who had recovered from COVID-19. Each CDR3 is given without its conserved first and last residue. Clone size is not always given. Where it is, it says once, few, many or a class for expanded clones.

CDR3	V	size
ASSRVGQGRTDGYT	TRBV7-8	-
ASRRDYYGYT	TRBV19	once
ASSRTSYEQY	TRBV6-5	-
ASSLFREGRNEQF	TRBV28	-
ASSSRQGAYNEQF	TRBV27	-
AISGAGQGRRTEAF	TRBV10-3	-
ASSLTGEAF	TRBV28	-
ASSYSILAQDNEQF	TRBV6-6	-
ASSQDVVAGGSTDTQY	TRBV4-3	-
ASSVAHRDNEQF	TRBV5-5	-
ASRGKNTGELF	TRBV10-1	-
ASSGRQGTEAF	TRBV25-1	-
ASSSSAYEQY	TRBV7-9	-
ASSVDGLSAYEQY	TRBV9	-
ASSQLAGSYNEQF	TRBV4-1	-
ASSRRDRDGYT	TRBV28	-
ASSDGGVYNSPLH	TRBV2	-
ASSHLAGGRDEQF	TRBV4-3	-
ASSGLAAGTGELF	TRBV2	-
ASSVAVGGGMTDTQY	TRBV9	-
ASSRQGYEQY	TRBV7-6	-
ASSRVAGVNTGELF	TRBV5-4	few
ASSLVQGSYNEQF	TRBV7-9	-
ASSVRLADRRGGELF	TRBV9	-
ASSLANSGNTIY	TRBV5-5	-
ASSQGVPTGLETQY	TRBV4-3	-
ASSKGGQGGLGTEAF	TRBV14	-
ATNRDRAENIQY	TRBV15	-
ASSEGQANTGELF	TRBV2	-
ASSPVPGQGFANEKLF	TRBV4-2	-
ASSPNLLRSSYEQY	TRBV7-7	few
ASSIQGRDTGELF	TRBV5-6	-
ASSYDRQGTKLF	TRBV5-4	-
ASSARTSGYYNEQF	TRBV11-3	-
ASSATRMNTEAF	TRBV9	-
ASSLTGGSNGYT	TRBV12-1	-
ASSQGGGPEAF	TRBV2	-
ASSAGTGGQPQH	TRBV9	-
ASSLDRSYNEQF	TRBV25-1	-
ASSSHLAGGNTGELF	TRBV4-3	-
ASSLRATEAF	TRBV12-3/TRBV12-4	-
ASSRQGAVDTEAF	TRBV5-1	-
ASSGRQGTYNEQF	TRBV9	few
ASSHGPRRPEWDNEQF	TRBV4-3	-
ASSFSGGGRYNEQF	TRBV27	-
ASSQAWGLNTEAF	TRBV4-2	-
ASSLSIYNRQGKWNNEQF	TRBV28	-
ASSEGQNYGYT	TRBV5-1	-
ASRSTPGTGYGYT	TRBV28	once
ASHPHMGNQPQH	TRBV10-1	-
ASSLVRGYGYT	TRBV7-9	once
ATSDVMNSGGSDTQY	TRBV24-1	-
ASSLGGTHIQETQY	TRBV5-1	once